These 20 T cell receptor beta chains came from one sample sequenced in a study of blood T cells in healthy people across ages. With a J-beta primer mix and a sample-barcoded 5' primer, a second PCR ran about 7 to 11 cycles. TCRdb re-called the 5' RACE reads with MiXCR, one entry per CDR3 protein. The data contain some 730,000 distinct CDR3 sequences, over 20% of them singletons. The sample taken for sequencing was blood. All receptors come from a man aged 65-85 years in good health.

The chain combines TRBV5-1 with TRBJ1-2; the match to TRBD1 covers 7 bases. The V gene's germline CDR1 is SGHRS and CDR2 YFSETQ. The trim removed 2 bases at V and 6 bases at J, leaving 4 bases unmatched. The CDR3 consists of 13 residues. Written as DNA, the CDR3 is TGCGCCAGCAGCTTCGGACAGGACAATGGCTACACCTTC. Amino acids: CASSFGQDNGYTF.

A few counts support this clonotype. The gene calls are TRBV20-1 and TRBJ2-5, with 12 bases that match TRBD2. The length of the CDR3 is 17 residues. Germline-derived CDR1 and CDR2 are DFQATT and SNEGSKA (reference sequence). V lost 5 bases and J lost 0; bases outside the gene matches: 10. The CDR3 here is CSASDPTSGGNQETQYF. The CDR3 DNA follows: TGCAGTGCTTCGGACCCCACTAGCGGGGGGAACCAAGAGACCCAGTACTTC.

The chain recombines TRBV28 with TRBJ2-6, with TRBD1 identical over 9 bases. With 6 bases clipped from V and 2 bases from J, the junction kept 14 bases outside the gene matches. CDR1 is MDHEN, CDR2 SYDVKM, per germline. CDR3 length equals 19 residues. The DNA of the CDR3 is TGTGCCAGCAGCCTTTACAGACAGGGGGTATTGACTGGGGCCAACGTCCTGACTTTC. It translates to CASSLYRQGVLTGANVLTF.

The chain carries TRBV29-1 and TRBJ1-1; no firm D call. Trimming shortened V by 4 bases and J by 2 bases, and 11 bases separated the two germline ends. Germline CDR1 SQVTM, CDR2 ANQGSEA. The CDR3 loop spans 13 amino acids. The CDR3 DNA reads as TGCAGCGTTGCCTTAGCGCTCAACACTGAAGCTTTCTTT. Amino acids: CSVALALNTEAFF.

The rearrangement uses TRBV14 and TRBJ2-3; D not resolved. The CDR3 extends over 15 amino acids. V was shortened by 0 bases and J by 2 bases, with 9 bases between the two germline ends. From germline, CDR1 is SGHDN and CDR2 FVKESK. CDR3 amino acids: CASSQEVGSTDTQYF. The CDR3 nucleotides are TGTGCCAGCAGCCAAGAGGTGGGGTCCACAGATACGCAGTATTTT. The variable domain in full, completed from reference TRBV14 and TRBJ2-3, reads EAGVTQFPSHSVIEKGQTVTLRCDPISGHDNLYWYRRVMGKEIKFLLHFVKESKQDESGMPNNRFLAERTGGTYSTLKVQPAELEDSGVYFCASSQEVGSTDTQYFGPGTRLTVL.

This clonotype was picked up a small number of times. V gene TRBV14 combines with J gene TRBJ2-3, with D unclear. V was pared by 0 bases and J by 5 bases, with 9 bases between. Germline V lookup: CDR1 SGHDN, CDR2 FVKESK. CDR3 length: 14 amino acids. In DNA form, the CDR3 reads TGTGCCAGCAGCCAAGATCTGGGTAGAGATACGCAGTATTTT. It translates to CASSQDLGRDTQYF. The variable domain in full, with the rest retrieved from reference TRBV14 and TRBJ2-3, is EAGVTQFPSHSVIEKGQTVTLRCDPISGHDNLYWYRRVMGKEIKFLLHFVKESKQDESGMPNNRFLAERTGGTYSTLKVQPAELEDSGVYFCASSQDLGRDTQYFGPGTRLTVL.

The chain combines TRBV6-6 with TRBJ2-3, with TRBD1 matching over 10 bases. The CDR3 sequence is 16 residues long. Germline lookup yields CDR1 MNHNY and CDR2 SVGAGI (reference sequence). J was trimmed by 6 bases and V by 2 bases; bases with no gene match: 8. The CDR3 bases are TGTGCCAGCAGTTACCCACCGGGACAGGGGAATGATACGCAGTATTTT. This translates into CASSYPPGQGNDTQYF.

This clonotype was seen a handful of times. The chain uses TRBV18 and TRBJ2-7; either TRBD1 or TRBD2 may fit D (6 bases each). Germline CDR1 reads KGHSH; CDR2 reads LQKENI. V shed 8 bases and J shed 6 bases, with 23 bases lying between them. The CDR3 consists of 15 residues. DNA of the CDR3: TGTGCCAGCGGAGGGGGGACTGCCACGACCTGCGAGCAGTACTTC. This translates into CASGGGTATTCEQYF.

Only a few counts were recorded for this clonotype. This chain connects TRBV6-2 or TRBV6-3 to TRBJ2-7, with D unclear. The CDR3 runs 12 residues. Between the trimmed V and J ends, which lost 4 bases and 5 bases, there was a span of 9 bases. CDR1 MNHEY and CDR2 SVGEGT come from the germline V gene. CDR3 sequence: CASSSRAHEQYF. As DNA, the CDR3 is TGTGCCAGCAGTTCTAGAGCCCACGAGCAGTACTTC.

The chain is built from TRBV11-2 and TRBJ2-2; D is tentatively TRBD1 or TRBD2 (5 bases each). The germline V gene has CDR1 SGHAT and CDR2 FQNNGV. The germline V and J ends were trimmed by 3 bases and 3 bases, with 11 bases remaining between them. The CDR3 is made up of 15 amino acids. The CDR3 coding sequence is TGTGCCAGCAGCTTCGGGGCGCGGGACACCGGGGAGCTGTTTTTT. This gives the protein CASSFGARDTGELFF.

The CDR3 DNA reads TGCAGTGCTAGGGGATCTAGCGGGGTGGAGACCCAGTACTTC. This codes for CSARGSSGVETQYF. The chain is built from TRBV20-1 and TRBJ2-5, with 9 bases fitting TRBD2. This CDR3 spans 14 amino acids. V lost 3 bases, J lost 5 bases, and 7 bases stayed unmatched. CDR1 and CDR2 (germline): DFQATT, SNEGSKA (reference sequence).

This rearrangement joins TRBV20-1 to TRBJ1-1; D uncertain. The V gene lost 1 base and the J gene lost 4 bases, with 13 bases spanning the gap. The CDR3 spans 14 residues. Germline CDR1 reads DFQATT; CDR2 reads SNEGSKA (reference sequence). The CDR3 DNA reads as TGCAGTGCTAGAGTTGTCCTAACGGGCACTGAAGCTTTCTTT. Translation: CSARVVLTGTEAFF.

This clonotype was found a few times. The chain recombines TRBV6-5 with TRBJ1-2, with unresolved D. Germline assignment: CDR1 MNHEY and CDR2 SVGAGI. Trimming removed 3 bases from V and 7 bases from J, with 9 bases in between. The CDR3 extends over 12 amino acids. CDR3 amino acids: CASSYKGGGYTF. The CDR3 DNA follows: TGTGCCAGCAGTTATAAGGGCGGTGGCTACACCTTC.

This clonotype was recorded many times. This chain joins TRBV18 and TRBJ2-3, with D possibly being TRBD1 or TRBD2 (5 bases each). Trimming removed 3 bases from V and 5 bases from J, with 15 bases in between. Germline values: CDR1 KGHSH, CDR2 LQKENI. CDR3 length equals 15 residues. CDR3 in amino acids: CASSPLPGTQDTQYF. The CDR3 region has the DNA TGTGCCAGCTCACCTCTCCCCGGGACCCAAGATACGCAGTATTTT.

The chain has TRBV4-1 and TRBJ2-5, with unresolved D. CDR1 is MGHRA and CDR2 is YSYEKL in the germline V gene. The CDR3 extends over 13 amino acids. Trimming removed 3 bases at V and 3 bases at J, with 8 bases between. DNA for the CDR3: TGCGCCAGCAGCCAGGGGTTTAAAGAGACCCAGTACTTC. This encodes CASSQGFKETQYF.

This clonotype was picked up a small number of times. The chain combines TRBV12-3 or TRBV12-4 with TRBJ2-1; 11 bases align to TRBD2. This CDR3 region has 17 residues. After removal of 3 bases from V and 2 bases from J, the junction contained 6 bases not matched to a gene. CDR3 sequence: CASSFRLAGTAYNEQFF. CDR3 in DNA: TGTGCCAGCAGTTTTAGACTAGCGGGAACGGCCTACAATGAGCAGTTCTTC.

The rearrangement links TRBV10-3 to TRBJ1-5, with D unclear. Deletions cut 0 bases from V and 2 bases from J, with 8 bases between. The length of the CDR3 is 15 residues. Germline values: CDR1 ENHRY, CDR2 SYGVKD. CDR3 nucleotides: TGTGCCATCAGTGAGTCAGGGAGAGGCAATCAGCCCCAGCATTTT. Translation gives CAISESGRGNQPQHF.

CDR3 DNA sequence: TGCAGCGTTGAAGAACCCAGATCCTACAATGAGCAGTTCTTC. Translating it yields CSVEEPRSYNEQFF. This chain connects TRBV29-1 to TRBJ2-1; D is undetermined. This CDR3 spans 14 amino acids. Germline V gene lookup returns CDR1 SQVTM and CDR2 ANQGSEA. Trimming took off 0 bases at V and 1 base at J, with 7 bases between the two ends.

This clonotype was found a few times. The chain combines TRBV3-1 with TRBJ1-6; D is undetermined. In germline, CDR1 is LGHDT, CDR2 YNNKEL (reference sequence). V gave up 1 base and J gave up 9 bases, with 7 bases separating them. The CDR3 sequence is 13 residues long. CDR3 sequence: CASSQGAGSPLHF. The DNA of the CDR3 is TGTGCCAGCAGCCAAGGGGCCGGTTCACCCCTCCACTTT.

The chain employs TRBV20-1 and TRBJ2-3; D is undetermined. Trimming took off 6 bases at V and 2 bases at J, with 15 bases between the two ends. The CDR3 runs to 14 residues. Per the germline V gene, CDR1 is DFQATT and CDR2 is SNEGSKA (reference sequence). Here the CDR3 DNA reads TGCAGTGCAAAGGTCTTATACTACACAGATACGCAGTATTTT. It yields the protein CSAKVLYYTDTQYF.